The 22 T cell receptor beta chains listed next were all sequenced from one sample in a study of graft-versus-host responses after intestinal transplantation. No antigen is known for these receptors. TCRdb keeps only in-frame clones here, not all; method: immunoSEQ multiplex PCR. This table has 60,000 to 80,000 clones, less than 95% appearing once. The input for sequencing was unstimulated CD8+ T cells sorted from spleen or lymph node cells, taken before intestinal transplant. The source is a human donor who received an intestinal transplant.

A note on this clone: Other DNA sequences in the sample encode the same CDR3. This rearrangement joins TRBV11-2 to TRBJ1-5; TRBD1 might be the D (5 bases). V lost 0 bases to trimming and J lost 7 bases, with 13 bases between them. The CDR3 has 15 residues. Germline V lookup: CDR1 SGHAT, CDR2 FQNNGV. The CDR3 DNA is TGTGCCAGCAGCTTAGATGGGGGGTGGGAACAGCCCCAGCATTTT. Its translation: CASSLDGGWEQPQHF.

This clone has only one observation. The chain combines TRBV10-1 with TRBJ1-4; 7 bases map to TRBD1. The germline gives CDR1 WNHNN, CDR2 SYGVQD (reference sequence). J lost 8 bases, V lost 6 bases, and 12 bases had no gene match. The CDR3 runs 15 residues. CDR3 residues: CASSAGTDQWEKLFF. The CDR3 nucleotides are TGCGCCAGCAGCGCCGGGACAGACCAGTGGGAAAAACTGTTTTTT.

The chain employs TRBV9 and TRBJ2-2; D is possibly TRBD2 (6 bases). V lost 2 bases to trimming and J lost 3 bases, with 11 bases between them. This CDR3 region has 15 residues. From germline, CDR1 is SGDLS and CDR2 YYNGEE. In nucleotides, the CDR3 is TGTGCCAGCAGCGTGGGGGGACTGGACACCGGGGAGCTGTTTTTT. As protein: CASSVGGLDTGELFF.

The J gene is TRBJ1-5, the V gene TRBV7-8; 7 nucleotides agree with TRBD1. CDR1 and CDR2 (germline): SGHVS, FQNEAQ. The CDR3 loop spans 15 amino acids. The V gene end was trimmed by 5 bases and the J gene end by 0 bases; junction bases not matched to a gene: 4. The CDR3 sequence: CASSGTVYSNQPQHF. CDR3 nucleotide sequence: TGTGCCAGCAGCGGGACAGTCTATAGCAATCAGCCCCAGCATTTT.

V and J are TRBV5-4 and TRBJ2-1; tentative D call: TRBD2 (5 bases). The length of the CDR3 is 15 residues. V lost 2 bases and J 4 bases, leaving 13 bases between the germline ends. CDR1 SGHNT and CDR2 YYREEE come from the germline V gene (reference sequence). In nucleotides, the CDR3 is TGTGCCAGCAGCTTTCCGGGATCTCGGTACAATGAGCAGTTCTTC. Protein product: CASSFPGSRYNEQFF. Using reference TRBV5-4 and TRBJ2-1 for the parts outside the CDR3, the full variable domain is ETGVTQSPTHLIKTRGQQVTLRCSSQSGHNTVSWYQQALGQGPQFIFQYYREEENGRGNFPPRFSGLQFPNYSSELNVNALELDDSALYLCASSFPGSRYNEQFFGPGTRLTVL.

The chain links TRBV2 to TRBJ2-3; 10 bases agree with TRBD2. Germline V gene sequence: CDR1 SNHLY, CDR2 FYNNEI. After removal of 3 bases from V and 5 bases from J, the junction contained 5 bases not matched to a gene. This CDR3 has 15 amino acids. CDR3 loop: CASSEAGLALDTQYF. As DNA, the CDR3 is TGTGCCAGCAGTGAGGCGGGACTAGCGTTAGATACGCAGTATTTT.

The V and J genes are TRBV7-8 and TRBJ1-2, with a possible D match to TRBD1 (6 bases). The V and J ends lost 1 base and 4 bases respectively, with 16 bases between them. The CDR3 has 16 residues. Germline V gene sequence: CDR1 SGHVS, CDR2 FQNEAQ. This CDR3 is CASSLGGTSGGYGYTF. CDR3 in DNA: TGTGCCAGCAGCTTAGGGGGGACATCGGGGGGCTATGGCTACACCTTC.

The chain joins TRBV5-1 to TRBJ1-2; D remains unclear. Germline loops: CDR1 SGHRS, CDR2 YFSETQ. The CDR3 extends over 15 amino acids. Trimming removed 0 bases at V and 1 base at J, with 10 bases between. The CDR3 nucleotides read TGCGCCAGCAGCTTGGCCGGTCCGAGTAACTATGGCTACACCTTC. Translating gives CASSLAGPSNYGYTF.

This chain uses TRBV13 with TRBJ1-1; D is possibly TRBD1 (6 bases). Between the trimmed V and J ends, which lost 6 bases and 5 bases, there was a span of 16 bases. The CDR3 runs to 14 residues. Germline V lookup: CDR1 PRHDT, CDR2 FYEKMQ (reference sequence). The CDR3 coding sequence is TGTGCCAGCAGGCCCGAGGGGGGGGATACTGAAGCTTTCTTT. This encodes CASRPEGGDTEAFF.

The chain employs TRBV9 and TRBJ2-1, with a possible D match to TRBD2 (5 bases). Germline values: CDR1 SGDLS, CDR2 YYNGEE. V lost 0 bases, J lost 6 bases, and 13 bases lay in between. The length of the CDR3 is 15 residues. The CDR3 reads CASSVAASSGNEQFF. For the CDR3, the DNA is TGTGCCAGCAGCGTAGCGGCTAGCTCGGGCAATGAGCAGTTCTTC. Drawing the rest from reference TRBV9 and TRBJ2-1, the complete variable domain is DSGVTQTPKHLITATGQRVTLRCSPRSGDLSVYWYQQSLDQGLQFLIQYYNGEERAKGNILERFSAQQFPDLHSELNLSSLELGDSALYFCASSVAASSGNEQFFGPGTRLTVL.

V is TRBV7-3 and J is TRBJ2-5; a possible D gene is TRBD2 (7 bases). Trimming cost V 4 bases and J 1 base, with 13 bases left between them. Germline loops: CDR1 SGHTA, CDR2 FQGTGA. This CDR3 comprises 15 residues. The CDR3 sequence: CASSSGGRLQETQYF. DNA of the CDR3: TGTGCCAGCAGCTCGGGGGGCCGTCTCCAAGAGACCCAGTACTTC.

The chain uses TRBV4-1 and TRBJ2-1; TRBD2 agrees at 9 bases. J gave up 4 bases and V 1 base, and 5 bases lay outside the gene matches. Germline-derived CDR1 and CDR2 are MGHRA and YSYEKL. This CDR3 has 16 amino acids. This CDR3 reads CASSQGWAGGYNEQFF. CDR3 nucleotide sequence: TGCGCCAGCAGCCAAGGTTGGGCGGGGGGGTACAATGAGCAGTTCTTC.

This chain uses TRBV4-1 with TRBJ2-5; TRBD2 might be the D (6 bases). Germline V lookup: CDR1 MGHRA, CDR2 YSYEKL. This CDR3 is built from 16 residues. V was cut by 4 bases and J by 3 bases, with 18 bases left in between. The CDR3 reads CASSPQGTGGEETQYF. CDR3 bases: TGCGCCAGCAGCCCACAAGGTACCGGCGGGGAAGAGACCCAGTACTTC.

The CDR3 DNA is TGCGCCAGCAGCCAAGAGGACTTCACCGGGGAGCTGTTTTTT. Encoded protein: CASSQEDFTGELFF. The chain uses TRBV4-1 and TRBJ2-2; tentative D call: TRBD2 (5 bases). The CDR3 is 14 amino acids. V was trimmed by 0 bases and J by 4 bases, leaving 6 bases between them. Germline CDR1 and CDR2: MGHRA and YSYEKL.

CDR3 sequence reads: CASSPGGTLDTEAFF. CDR3 nucleotides: TGTGCCAGCAGCCCGGGTGGGACATTAGACACTGAAGCTTTCTTT. V gene TRBV5-4 combines with J gene TRBJ1-1; possibly TRBD1 for D (6 bases). Germline loops: CDR1 SGHNT, CDR2 YYREEE (reference sequence). The V end was cut by 4 bases, the J end by 3 bases, with 16 bases between. This CDR3 has 15 residues.

The chain uses TRBV29-1 and TRBJ1-2; 7 bases map to TRBD1. This CDR3 spans 16 amino acids. V was pared by 4 bases and J by 3 bases, with 14 bases of the junction left unmatched. Germline V gene data show CDR1 as SQVTM and CDR2 as ANQGSEA. CDR3 loop: CSVGQGTGTEDYGYTF. The CDR3 DNA reads as TGCAGCGTTGGGCAGGGCACCGGGACAGAAGACTATGGCTACACCTTC.

The rearrangement uses TRBV6-6 and TRBJ2-5; a weak D match, TRBD2 (5 bases). The CDR3 sequence is 13 residues long. V was trimmed by 7 bases and J by 0 bases, leaving 9 bases between them. Germline CDR1 reads MNHNY; CDR2 reads SVGAGI (reference sequence). CDR3 in amino acids: CASNPGNQETQYF. Written as DNA, the CDR3 is TGTGCCAGCAACCCCGGGAACCAAGAGACCCAGTACTTC.

In DNA, the CDR3 is TGCAGCGTTGAAGATTTAGGGGGCGTGGGGAATGAGCAGTTCTTC. Translated, it gives CSVEDLGGVGNEQFF. The chain recombines TRBV29-1 with TRBJ2-1; TRBD1 agrees at 7 bases. V dropped 0 bases and J dropped 7; count of bases not matched to a gene: 9. Germline values: CDR1 SQVTM, CDR2 ANQGSEA. The CDR3 sequence is 15 residues long.

This chain links TRBV29-1 with TRBJ1-2; D is possibly TRBD1 (5 bases). V dropped 6 bases and J dropped 6 bases, with 17 bases sitting between them. The CDR3 runs 13 residues. In germline, CDR1 is SQVTM, CDR2 ANQGSEA. The CDR3, as DNA: TGCAGCGTCCCGCGGCAGGGCGGTGATGGCTACACCTTC. This gives the protein CSVPRQGGDGYTF.

The chain carries TRBV4-1 and TRBJ2-7; maybe TRBD2 (5 bases). Trimming removed 1 base from V and 4 bases from J, with 8 bases in between. This CDR3 has 13 amino acids. Germline CDR1 MGHRA, CDR2 YSYEKL. For the CDR3, the DNA is TGCGCCAGCAGCCAAGGGGGAGCTTACGAGCAGTACTTC. It specifies CASSQGGAYEQYF.

The V gene is TRBV4-1, the J gene TRBJ2-3; 7 nucleotides match TRBD2. With V trimmed by 5 bases and J by 0 bases, 11 bases remained unmatched. The CDR3 contains 17 residues. Per germline, CDR1 MGHRA and CDR2 YSYEKL. In DNA form, the CDR3 reads TGCGCCAGCAGCACCCAGAGCCTAGCGGAGAGCACAGATACGCAGTATTTT. Translation gives CASSTQSLAESTDTQYF.

This clone has only one observation. The chain has TRBV7-9 and TRBJ1-3; perhaps TRBD1 as D (6 bases). The V and J ends lost 5 bases and 1 base respectively, with 12 bases between them. Germline V gene lookup returns CDR1 SEHNR and CDR2 FQNEAQ (reference sequence). The CDR3 length is 15 residues. The CDR3 loop is CASSPTTGSGNTIYF. Written as DNA, the CDR3 is TGTGCCAGCAGCCCGACTACAGGGTCTGGAAACACCATATATTTT.